A selection of T cell receptor beta chains follows, all from one sample in a study of CD8 T cells in ankylosing spondylitis. One entry per CDR3 protein results from TCRdb running MiXCR on the 5' RACE reads. The sample has about 160,000 distinct CDR3 sequences; around 9.6% are singletons. Sequencing was carried out using blood, either unsorted or a sorted T cell fraction (not recorded which). These receptors originate from a female donor with ankylosing spondylitis or in good health (not recorded which). Both conserved end residues are part of each CDR3. A D gene is named only where the DNA matches it firmly. Some rows mark clone size as missing; the rest say once, few, many or name a class of expanded clone.

j_gene,v_gene,d_gene,len,abundance,CDR3nt,CDR3aa
TRBJ2-5,TRBV9,.,12,.,TGTGCCAGCAGCGGAGGCGGGGTGGCCCAGTACTTC,CASSGGGVAQYF
TRBJ2-7,TRBV19,.,15,.,TGTGCCAGTAGCCTCCCAGGCAGGGAAGCCTACGAGCAGTACTTC,CASSLPGREAYEQYF
TRBJ2-3,TRBV7-6,.,16,.,TGTGCCAGCAGCTTAGGTAGGGCAACAGGCACAGATACGCAGTATTTT,CASSLGRATGTDTQYF
TRBJ2-1,TRBV4-3,TRBD2,15,many,TGCGCCAGCAGCCAAGGGCCTAGCGGGAGAGTTGAGCAGTTCTTC,CASSQGPSGRVEQFF
TRBJ2-1,TRBV6-2/TRBV6-3,TRBD2,15,many,TGTGCCAGCAGTCCCGGACTAGCGGGAGGCAATGAGCAGTTCTTC,CASSPGLAGGNEQFF
TRBJ2-2,TRBV15,.,16,few,TGTGCCACCAGCAGAGGACTTGGTGTAGGGGACGGGGAGCTGTTTTTT,CATSRGLGVGDGELFF
TRBJ2-2,TRBV7-9,TRBD2,17,many,TGTGCCAGCAGCTATCCTAGCGGGATAGATTACACCGGGGAGCTGTTTTTT,CASSYPSGIDYTGELFF
TRBJ2-7,TRBV20-1,.,13,.,TGCAGTGCCCCAGCGCGGAGGTCCTACGAGCAGTACTTC,CSAPARRSYEQYF
TRBJ1-1,TRBV25-1,.,16,few,TGTGCCAGCAGTGAATATGGGACGGCCCCGAACACTGAAGCTTTCTTT,CASSEYGTAPNTEAFF
TRBJ2-2,TRBV11-1,.,18,few,TGTGCCAGCAGCTCAGGCAGGGGCGAGACCTTAAACACCGGGGAGCTGTTTTTT,CASSSGRGETLNTGELFF
TRBJ2-7,TRBV20-1,.,11,.,TGCAGTGCTAAGTGGCCCAACGAGCAGTACTTC,CSAKWPNEQYF
TRBJ1-2,TRBV5-1,TRBD1,12,many,TGCGCCAGCAGATCGACAGGGGCCGGCTACACCTTC,CASRSTGAGYTF
TRBJ1-6,TRBV7-9,.,13,many,TGTGCCAGCAGCGACCTCGTGGGTTCACCCCTCCACTTT,CASSDLVGSPLHF
TRBJ2-1,TRBV4-1,TRBD2,17,.,TGCGCCAGCAGCCAAGAAGTTAGCGGGAGCGGTCCCAATGAGCAGTTCTTC,CASSQEVSGSGPNEQFF
TRBJ2-1,TRBV12-3/TRBV12-4,.,16,few,TGTGCCAGCAGTTTCAATGCGGGAACCCGGGTCAATGAGCAGTTCTTC,CASSFNAGTRVNEQFF
TRBJ1-1,TRBV12-3/TRBV12-4,.,14,many,TGTGCCAGCAGTTCCATGGAGGGCGGCACTGAAGCTTTCTTT,CASSSMEGGTEAFF
TRBJ1-4,TRBV5-6,.,17,few,TGTGCCAGCAGCTCCCTAGGTCAGCCCGTGAGGGATGAAAAACTGTTTTTT,CASSSLGQPVRDEKLFF
TRBJ2-1,TRBV20-1,TRBD2,16,.,TGCAGTGCTTCGACTAGCGGGAGCGGCGGGTACAATGAGCAGTTCTTC,CSASTSGSGGYNEQFF
TRBJ2-1,TRBV29-1,TRBD2,12,many,TGCAGCGGGCGGGAGGGCTACAATGAGCAGTTCTTC,CSGREGYNEQFF
TRBJ1-3,TRBV30,.,12,.,TGTGCCTCGGGATATTCTGGAAACACCATATATTTT,CASGYSGNTIYF
TRBJ2-6,TRBV5-1,TRBD2,18,.,TGCGCCAGCAGCCCTGGTGGCAGGGACTACTCTGGGGCCAACGTCCTGACTTTC,CASSPGGRDYSGANVLTF
TRBJ2-1,TRBV12-3/TRBV12-4,TRBD1,15,.,TGTGCCAGCAGGCCCCGGGACAGTTACGTCAATGAGCAGTTCTTC,CASRPRDSYVNEQFF
TRBJ2-3,TRBV29-1,.,13,.,TGCAGCGTTGAGGCGGGCCTGACAGATACGCAGTATTTT,CSVEAGLTDTQYF
TRBJ2-1,TRBV7-6,.,15,few,TGTGCCAGCAGCTTAAATCGGGGCTCCTACAATGAGCAGTTCTTC,CASSLNRGSYNEQFF
TRBJ2-3,TRBV6-2/TRBV6-3,TRBD2,15,many,TGTGCCAGCAGCCCACTGGAGCGGGGGACAGATACGCAGTATTTT,CASSPLERGTDTQYF
TRBJ2-1,TRBV14,.,14,few,TGTGCCAGCAGCCCACGGGCTTATTACAATGAGCAGTTCTTC,CASSPRAYYNEQFF
TRBJ2-1,TRBV7-8,TRBD2,16,few,TGTGCCAGCAGCCTAATAGCGGGAGCCTCCTACAATGAGCAGTTCTTC,CASSLIAGASYNEQFF
TRBJ2-4,TRBV15,TRBD1,14,few,TGTGCCACCAGCAGGCCGGGGACAGGGGACATTCAGTACTTC,CATSRPGTGDIQYF
TRBJ2-1,TRBV7-9,TRBD2,16,few,TGTGCCAGCAGCGTTAGCGGGGCGAGCTCCTACAATGAGCAGTTCTTC,CASSVSGASSYNEQFF